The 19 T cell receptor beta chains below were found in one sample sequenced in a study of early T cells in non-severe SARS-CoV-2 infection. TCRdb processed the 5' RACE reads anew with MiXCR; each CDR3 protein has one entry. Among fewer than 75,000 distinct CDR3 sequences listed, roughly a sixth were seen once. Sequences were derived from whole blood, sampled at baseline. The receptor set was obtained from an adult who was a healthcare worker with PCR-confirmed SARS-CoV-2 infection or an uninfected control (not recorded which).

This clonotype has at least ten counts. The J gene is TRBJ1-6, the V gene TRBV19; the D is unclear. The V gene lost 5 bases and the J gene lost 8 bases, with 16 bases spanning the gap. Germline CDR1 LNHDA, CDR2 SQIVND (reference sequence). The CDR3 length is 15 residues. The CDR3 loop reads CASSSAAGGHSPLHF. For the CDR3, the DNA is TGTGCCAGTAGTTCCGCCGCCGGTGGTCATTCACCCCTCCACTTT. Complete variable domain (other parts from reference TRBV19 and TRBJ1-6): DGGITQSPKYLFRKEGQNVTLSCEQNLNHDAMYWYRQDPGQGLRLIYYSQIVNDFQKGDIAEGYSVSREKKESFPLTVTSAQKNPTAFYLCASSSAAGGHSPLHFGNGTRLTVT.

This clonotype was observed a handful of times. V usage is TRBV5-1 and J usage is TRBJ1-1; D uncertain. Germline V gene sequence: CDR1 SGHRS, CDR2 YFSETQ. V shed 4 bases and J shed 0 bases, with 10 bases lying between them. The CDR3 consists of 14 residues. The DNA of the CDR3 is TGCGCCAGCAGCATCCTACCAGTGAACACTGAAGCTTTCTTT. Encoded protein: CASSILPVNTEAFF.

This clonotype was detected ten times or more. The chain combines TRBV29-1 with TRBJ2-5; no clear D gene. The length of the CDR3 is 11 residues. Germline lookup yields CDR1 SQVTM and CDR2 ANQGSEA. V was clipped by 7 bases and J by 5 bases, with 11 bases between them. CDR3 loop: CSGVVGETQYF. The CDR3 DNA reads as TGCAGCGGGGTAGTGGGCGAGACCCAGTACTTC.

The CDR3 region has the DNA TGTGCCAGCACCCACACAGGGAGCAATCAGCCCCAGCATTTT. Protein: CASTHTGSNQPQHF. The chain uses TRBV6-2 or TRBV6-3 and TRBJ1-5; possible D gene TRBD1, 6 bases. The CDR3 sequence is 14 residues long. Germline V gene data show CDR1 as MNHEY and CDR2 as SVGEGT. V was clipped by 7 bases and J by 1 base, with 11 bases between them.

In DNA, the CDR3 is TGCAGTGCAAGCACGGACGGGGGTATCTATGGCTACACCTTC. Translating it yields CSASTDGGIYGYTF. The chain recombines TRBV20-1 with TRBJ1-2, with D possibly TRBD1 on 5 matching bases. The germline V gene has CDR1 DFQATT and CDR2 SNEGSKA (reference sequence). The CDR3 covers 14 residues. Trimming left V 6 bases short and J 4 bases short, with 18 bases between.

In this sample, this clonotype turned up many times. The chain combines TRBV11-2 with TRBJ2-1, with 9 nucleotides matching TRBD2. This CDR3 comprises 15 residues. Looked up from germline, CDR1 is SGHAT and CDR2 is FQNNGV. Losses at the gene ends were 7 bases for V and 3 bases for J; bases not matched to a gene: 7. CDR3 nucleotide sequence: TGTGCCAGCACCGCCCTTAGCGGGAGCTACAATGAGCAGTTCTTC. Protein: CASTALSGSYNEQFF. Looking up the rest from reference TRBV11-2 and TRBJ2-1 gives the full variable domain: EAGVAQSPRYKIIEKRQSVAFWCNPISGHATLYWYQQILGQGPKLLIQFQNNGVVDDSQLPKDRFSAERLKGVDSTLKIQPAKLEDSAVYLCASTALSGSYNEQFFGPGTRLTVL.

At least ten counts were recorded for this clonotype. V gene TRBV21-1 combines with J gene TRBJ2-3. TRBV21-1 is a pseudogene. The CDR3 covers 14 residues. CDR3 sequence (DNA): TGTGCCAGCAGCAAGGTCGGGAGCACAGATACGCAGTATTTT. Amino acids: CASSKVGSTDTQYF.

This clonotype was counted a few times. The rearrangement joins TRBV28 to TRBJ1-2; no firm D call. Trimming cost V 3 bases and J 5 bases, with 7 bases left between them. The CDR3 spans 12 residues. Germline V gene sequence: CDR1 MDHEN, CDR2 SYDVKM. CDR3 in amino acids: CASSFLRYGYTF. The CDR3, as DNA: TGTGCCAGCAGTTTCCTCAGATATGGCTACACCTTC.

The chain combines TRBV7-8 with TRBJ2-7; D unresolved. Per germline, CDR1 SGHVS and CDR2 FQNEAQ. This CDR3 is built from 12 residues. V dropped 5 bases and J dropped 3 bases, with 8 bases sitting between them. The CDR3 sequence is CASSKRLYEQYF. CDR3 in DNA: TGTGCCAGCAGCAAACGTCTCTACGAGCAGTACTTC.

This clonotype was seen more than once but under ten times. The CDR3: CAWSGWDSSEQYF. As DNA, the CDR3 is TGTGCCTGGAGTGGTTGGGACAGCTCGGAGCAGTACTTC. The chain employs TRBV30 and TRBJ2-7; 7 bases are a match to TRBD1. Germline V gene data show CDR1 as GTSNPN and CDR2 as SVGIG (reference sequence). V lost 1 base and J lost 7; bases outside the gene matches: 7. CDR3 length: 13 residues.

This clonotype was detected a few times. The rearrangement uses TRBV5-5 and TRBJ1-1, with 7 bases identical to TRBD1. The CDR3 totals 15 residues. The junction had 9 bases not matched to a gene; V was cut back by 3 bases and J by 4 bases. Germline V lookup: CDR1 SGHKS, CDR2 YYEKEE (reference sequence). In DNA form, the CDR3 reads TGTGCCAGCAGCTATAGACAGGGCGGCGGCACTGAAGCTTTCTTT. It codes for CASSYRQGGGTEAFF.

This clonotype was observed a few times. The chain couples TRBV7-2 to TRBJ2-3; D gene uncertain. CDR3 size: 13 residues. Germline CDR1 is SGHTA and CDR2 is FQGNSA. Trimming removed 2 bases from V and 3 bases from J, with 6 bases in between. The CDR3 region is CASSLFRTDTQYF. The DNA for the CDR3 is TGTGCCAGCAGCTTATTTCGGACAGATACGCAGTATTTT.

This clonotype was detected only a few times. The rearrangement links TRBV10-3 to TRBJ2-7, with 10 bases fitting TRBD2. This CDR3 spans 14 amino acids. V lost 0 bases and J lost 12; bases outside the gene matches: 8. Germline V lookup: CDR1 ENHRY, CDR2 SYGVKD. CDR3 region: CAISESLAGDSSYF. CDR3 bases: TGTGCCATCAGTGAGTCGCTAGCGGGAGATTCTTCGTACTTC.

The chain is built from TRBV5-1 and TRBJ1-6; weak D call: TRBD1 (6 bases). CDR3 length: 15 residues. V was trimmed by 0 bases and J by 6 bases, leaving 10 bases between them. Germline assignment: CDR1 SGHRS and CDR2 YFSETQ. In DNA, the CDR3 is TGCGCCAGCAGCTTGGGGGGGGCTGCTAATTCACCCCTCCACTTT. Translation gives CASSLGGAANSPLHF.

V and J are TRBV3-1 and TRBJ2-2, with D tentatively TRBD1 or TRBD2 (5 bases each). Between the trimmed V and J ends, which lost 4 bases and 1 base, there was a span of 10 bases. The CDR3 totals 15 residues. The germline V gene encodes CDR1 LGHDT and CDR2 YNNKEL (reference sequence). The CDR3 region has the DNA TGTGCCAGCAGCCCCCAGGGACGGAACACCGGGGAGCTGTTTTTT. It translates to CASSPQGRNTGELFF.

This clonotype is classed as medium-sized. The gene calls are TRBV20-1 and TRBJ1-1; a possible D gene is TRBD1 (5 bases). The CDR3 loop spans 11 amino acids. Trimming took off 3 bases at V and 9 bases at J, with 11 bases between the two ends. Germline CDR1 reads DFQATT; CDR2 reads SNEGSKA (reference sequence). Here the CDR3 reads CSARGAGQAFF. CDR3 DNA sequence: TGCAGTGCTAGGGGTGCAGGGCAAGCTTTCTTT.

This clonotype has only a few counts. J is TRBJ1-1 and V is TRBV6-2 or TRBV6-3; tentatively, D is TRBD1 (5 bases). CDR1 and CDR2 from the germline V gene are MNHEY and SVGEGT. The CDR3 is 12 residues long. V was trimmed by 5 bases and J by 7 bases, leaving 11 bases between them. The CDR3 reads CASSPDIGEAFF. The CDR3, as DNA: TGTGCCAGCAGTCCGGACATCGGTGAAGCTTTCTTT.

The CDR3 is CASSLNPNTEAFF. CDR3 nucleotide sequence: TGCGCCAGCAGCTTGAATCCCAACACTGAAGCTTTCTTT. This chain connects TRBV5-1 to TRBJ1-1; D uncertain. The V and J ends lost 1 base and 2 bases respectively, with 6 bases between them. Germline-derived CDR1 and CDR2 are SGHRS and YFSETQ. This CDR3 is 13 amino acids long.

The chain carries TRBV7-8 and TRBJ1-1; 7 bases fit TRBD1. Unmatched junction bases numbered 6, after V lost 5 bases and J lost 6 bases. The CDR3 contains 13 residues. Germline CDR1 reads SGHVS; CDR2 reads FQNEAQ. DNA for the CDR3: TGTGCCAGCAGCGAAGGTGACAGGGCTGAAGCTTTCTTT. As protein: CASSEGDRAEAFF.